The entry below describes one T cell receptor (beta chain). Produced via immunoSEQ multiplex PCR; TCRdb's table is partial and in-frame only. Of about 300,000 clones in the sample, over 65% were seen once. This sample is drawn from a study of shared clonotypes between healthy human individuals. The sample taken for sequencing was memory CD4+ T cells sorted from blood. Subset given: CD45RA-negative fraction. The origin of this receptor is a man aged 30 to 39 in good health.

CDR3 protein: CASSQRQGAKADTQYF. The CDR3 coding sequence is TGCGCCAGCAGCCAAAGACAGGGGGCGAAAGCAGATACGCAGTATTTT. This rearrangement joins TRBV4-3 to TRBJ2-3; TRBD1 aligns across 10 bases. This CDR3 has 16 residues. Germline assignment: CDR1 LGHNA and CDR2 YSLEER. Unmatched junction bases numbered 6, after V lost 2 bases and J lost 4 bases.